This TCR beta chain was sequenced for a study of T cell responses to AZD1222 COVID-19 vaccine. Study-wide results and caveats: A rise in Spike-specific TCR breadth and depth followed two AZD1222 doses.

The CDR3 has 14 amino acids. V lost 1 base and J lost 2, with 9 bases in between. CDR1 and CDR2 (germline): SGHTA, FQGNSA. TCRdb keeps only in-frame clones here, not all; method: immunoSEQ multiplex PCR. This sample carries about 140,000 clones, over 90% of them seen once, and the ten largest clones take roughly 3.6%. Worth noting for this clone: Its antigen remains unknown. At the DNA level, this CDR3 is encoded by other sequences in the same sample as well.

Sequenced here: peripheral blood, sampled 28 days after the second AZD1222 dose. The sequence was obtained from an adult who received the AZD1222 COVID-19 vaccine. J is TRBJ2-7 and V is TRBV7-2; perhaps TRBD2 as D (6 bases). CDR3 DNA sequence: TGTGCCAGCAGCTTAGACGGGGGTCCCTACGAGCAGTACTTC. As protein: CASSLDGGPYEQYF.